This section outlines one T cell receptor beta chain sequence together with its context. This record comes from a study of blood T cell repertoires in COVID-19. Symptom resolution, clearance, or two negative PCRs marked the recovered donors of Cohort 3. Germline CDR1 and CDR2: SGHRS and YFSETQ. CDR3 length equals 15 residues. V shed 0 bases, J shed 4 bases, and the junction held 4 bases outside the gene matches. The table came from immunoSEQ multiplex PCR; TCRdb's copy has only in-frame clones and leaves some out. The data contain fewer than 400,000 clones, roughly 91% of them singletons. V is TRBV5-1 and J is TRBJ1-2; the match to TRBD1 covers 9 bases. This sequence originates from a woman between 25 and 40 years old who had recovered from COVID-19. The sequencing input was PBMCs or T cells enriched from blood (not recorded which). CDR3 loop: CASSLDRGLGYGYTF. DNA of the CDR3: TGCGCCAGCAGCTTGGACAGGGGGCTTGGCTATGGCTACACCTTC.